The 22 T cell receptor beta chains below come from one sample, sequenced in a study of response to subunit inactivated influenza vaccine. One entry per CDR3 protein results from TCRdb running MiXCR on the RT-PCR reads. The sample holds around 570,000 distinct CDR3 sequences, around 11% seen once. These data are also associated with another study on T cells expressing NK-cell markers. That source notes: Libraries used 5'RACE template switching adding universal primer site and UMIs.

This material consisted of PBMCs from blood, taken on the day of vaccination. Receptors were obtained from a man aged 50 or older who received an inactivated influenza vaccine.

The chain uses TRBV6-5 and TRBJ2-1; no clear D gene. The CDR3 extends over 13 amino acids. Trimming stripped 2 bases from V and 5 bases from J, with 7 bases between. Per germline, CDR1 MNHEY and CDR2 SVGAGI. This chain's CDR3 is CASSYQINNEQFF. The CDR3 DNA is TGTGCCAGCAGTTACCAAATAAACAATGAGCAGTTCTTC.

The chain is built from TRBV4-1 and TRBJ1-1; D unclear. Trimming left V 1 base short and J 0 bases short, with 9 bases between. This CDR3 has 15 amino acids. CDR1 is MGHRA and CDR2 is YSYEKL in the germline V gene. CDR3 sequence (DNA): TGCGCCAGCAGCCAAGCTACAAACCTGAACACTGAAGCTTTCTTT. Protein sequence: CASSQATNLNTEAFF.

The J gene is TRBJ1-2, the V gene TRBV4-3, with D possibly being TRBD1 (6 bases). V lost 0 bases and J lost 3, with 17 bases in between. The length of the CDR3 is 17 residues. In germline, CDR1 is LGHNA, CDR2 YSLEER. The chain's CDR3 is CASSQDFGRAGDYGYTF. Here the CDR3 DNA reads TGCGCCAGCAGCCAAGATTTCGGTCGGGCAGGGGACTATGGCTACACCTTC.

This clonotype appeared a few times. The CDR3 loop is CASSPLGAYTDSYEQYF. Written as DNA, the CDR3 is TGTGCCAGCTCACCACTGGGGGCCTATACTGACTCCTACGAGCAGTACTTC. The rearrangement uses TRBV18 and TRBJ2-7; D possibly corresponds to TRBD1 (6 bases). V was pared by 1 base and J by 0 bases, with 16 bases between. The CDR3 consists of 17 residues. Germline CDR1 KGHSH, CDR2 LQKENI.

The rearrangement joins TRBV28 to TRBJ2-1; D might be TRBD2 (6 bases). Trimming stripped 9 bases from V and 7 bases from J, with 7 bases between. The germline gives CDR1 MDHEN, CDR2 SYDVKM. The CDR3 extends over 10 amino acids. The CDR3 is CARSGNEQFF. The DNA of the CDR3 is TGTGCCAGGAGCGGGAATGAGCAGTTCTTC. The full variable domain, completed using reference TRBV28 and TRBJ2-1, is DVKVTQSSRYLVKRTGEKVFLECVQDMDHENMFWYRQDPGLGLRLIYFSYDVKMKEKGDIPEGYSVSREKKERFSLILESASTNQTSMYLCARSGNEQFFGPGTRLTVL.

The chain is built from TRBV7-2 and TRBJ2-1, with 7 positions matching TRBD2. Trimming cost V 5 bases and J 4 bases; bases outside gene matches: 14. CDR1 and CDR2 (germline): SGHTA, FQGNSA. There are 17 residues in the CDR3. As DNA, the CDR3 is TGTGCCAGCAGCCCGGGGGGAGGATTCGGGATATACAATGAGCAGTTCTTC. The encoded protein is CASSPGGGFGIYNEQFF.

This clonotype was found a few times. The chain couples TRBV7-9 to TRBJ2-1, with 12 bases lining up with TRBD2. Looked up from germline, CDR1 is SEHNR and CDR2 is FQNEAQ (reference sequence). This CDR3 spans 15 amino acids. V shed 3 bases, J shed 9 bases, and the junction held 6 bases outside the gene matches. CDR3 in amino acids: CASSFRTSGKIEQFF. The CDR3 DNA reads as TGTGCCAGCAGCTTCAGGACTAGCGGGAAGATTGAGCAGTTCTTC.

This clonotype was found many times. This chain uses TRBV5-1 with TRBJ2-7, with a tentative D call TRBD2 (5 bases). Trimming pared 3 bases from V and 0 bases from J, leaving 7 bases between. This CDR3 comprises 13 residues. The germline V gene has CDR1 SGHRS and CDR2 YFSETQ. Here the CDR3 reads CASSYTSSYEQYF. CDR3 nucleotide sequence: TGCGCCAGCAGCTACACTAGCTCCTACGAGCAGTACTTC.

This clonotype showed up just a few times. The rearrangement links TRBV5-1 to TRBJ2-7; TRBD1 agrees at 9 bases. The CDR3 sequence is 15 residues long. CDR1 and CDR2 from the germline V gene are SGHRS and YFSETQ. The V gene end was trimmed by 0 bases and the J gene end by 3 bases; junction bases not matched to a gene: 4. CDR3 bases: TGCGCCAGCAGCTTGGACGGGACAGGGAACTACGAGCAGTACTTC. It yields the protein CASSLDGTGNYEQYF. The entire variable domain, with the rest obtained from reference TRBV5-1 and TRBJ2-7, is as follows: KAGVTQTPRYLIKTRGQQVTLSCSPISGHRSVSWYQQTPGQGLQFLFEYFSETQRNKGNFPGRFSGRQFSNSRSEMNVSTLELGDSALYLCASSLDGTGNYEQYFGPGTRLTVT.

The rearrangement links TRBV20-1 to TRBJ2-3, with D possibly matching TRBD2 (5 bases). Germline lookup yields CDR1 DFQATT and CDR2 SNEGSKA (reference sequence). The V end was cut by 1 base, the J end by 3 bases, with 11 bases between. The CDR3 has 14 residues. CDR3 DNA sequence: TGCAGTGCTAGAGTAACCGGGATAACAGATACGCAGTATTTT. Encoded protein: CSARVTGITDTQYF.

This clonotype was counted at least ten times. The V and J genes are TRBV20-1 and TRBJ1-6; no firm D call. CDR1 is DFQATT and CDR2 is SNEGSKA in the germline V gene (reference sequence). Trimming left V 4 bases short and J 8 bases short, with 12 bases between. The CDR3 runs 13 residues. The CDR3 nucleotides are TGCAGTGCTATATCAGCTTCGGATTCACCCCTCCACTTT. Amino acid sequence: CSAISASDSPLHF.

This rearrangement joins TRBV2 to TRBJ2-2, with 8 bases aligning to TRBD2. The CDR3 is made up of 14 amino acids. Germline V gene sequence: CDR1 SNHLY, CDR2 FYNNEI. V trimming: 3 bases; J trimming: 6 bases; junction bases outside the gene matches: 3. The CDR3 spells CASSETSVPGELFF. The CDR3 DNA reads TGTGCCAGCAGTGAGACTAGCGTCCCCGGGGAGCTGTTTTTT.

This clonotype was seen repeatedly, ten times or more. The chain joins TRBV5-1 to TRBJ1-1; no reliable D call. Germline lookup yields CDR1 SGHRS and CDR2 YFSETQ. The ends were cut back, 0 bases at V and 3 bases at J, with 15 bases in the middle. CDR3 length: 16 residues. The CDR3 DNA sequence: TGCGCCAGCAGCTTGGTTTCAGGTTTAATGGACACTGAAGCTTTCTTT. This translates into CASSLVSGLMDTEAFF. The full variable domain, rest sourced from reference TRBV5-1 and TRBJ1-1, is KAGVTQTPRYLIKTRGQQVTLSCSPISGHRSVSWYQQTPGQGLQFLFEYFSETQRNKGNFPGRFSGRQFSNSRSEMNVSTLELGDSALYLCASSLVSGLMDTEAFFGQGTRLTVV.

The V call is TRBV5-1, the J call TRBJ2-1, with D tentatively TRBD1 (5 bases). This CDR3 has 13 amino acids. Germline values: CDR1 SGHRS, CDR2 YFSETQ. V lost 4 bases, J lost 9 bases, and 14 bases lay in between. The CDR3 DNA reads as TGCGCCAGCAGCAAGGACATGGCGCGTGAGCAGTTCTTC. This sequence encodes CASSKDMAREQFF.

This clonotype was recorded a few times. The chain combines TRBV15 with TRBJ2-7, with D uncertain. The germline gives CDR1 LNHNV, CDR2 YYDKDF (reference sequence). This CDR3 region has 12 residues. Trimming removed 1 base from V and 7 bases from J, with 8 bases in between. The CDR3 nucleotides are TGTGCCACCAGCAGAGGTTTGTTTGAGCAGTACTTC. It yields the protein CATSRGLFEQYF.

This clonotype has a count of ten or more. This chain links TRBV28 with TRBJ1-1; possible D gene TRBD1, 5 bases. The CDR3 runs 16 residues. Germline loops: CDR1 MDHEN, CDR2 SYDVKM. Trimming removed 4 bases from V and 1 base from J, with 16 bases in between. The CDR3 protein is CASSSLGTTGNTEAFF. The CDR3 DNA follows: TGTGCCAGCAGTTCCTTGGGGACCACAGGGAACACTGAAGCTTTCTTT. The complete variable domain, with remaining parts taken from reference TRBV28 and TRBJ1-1, reads DVKVTQSSRYLVKRTGEKVFLECVQDMDHENMFWYRQDPGLGLRLIYFSYDVKMKEKGDIPEGYSVSREKKERFSLILESASTNQTSMYLCASSSLGTTGNTEAFFGQGTRLTVV.

This clonotype was seen repeatedly, ten times or more. The chain couples TRBV20-1 to TRBJ1-6; D gene ambiguous. Looked up from germline, CDR1 is DFQATT and CDR2 is SNEGSKA (reference sequence). With 0 bases removed from V and 2 bases from J, the gap between germline ends came to 11 bases. The CDR3 is 16 amino acids. In nucleotides, the CDR3 is TGCAGTGCTAGAGAGTCGGGCAGTACCTATAATTCACCCCTCCACTTT. Its protein product is CSARESGSTYNSPLHF.

This clonotype was picked up many times. The gene calls are TRBV10-3 and TRBJ1-4, with D possibly being TRBD1 (6 bases). Germline V lookup: CDR1 ENHRY, CDR2 SYGVKD. The CDR3 spans 16 residues. Trimming cost V 2 bases and J 8 bases, with 18 bases left between them. The CDR3: CAISELDAGAGEKLFF. CDR3 nucleotide sequence: TGTGCCATCAGTGAGCTGGATGCGGGGGCCGGGGAAAAACTGTTTTTT.

The chain couples TRBV18 to TRBJ2-5, with D hard to call. CDR1 and CDR2 from the germline V gene are KGHSH and LQKENI. CDR3 length: 14 residues. V lost 2 bases and J lost 5, with 12 bases in between. DNA of the CDR3: TGTGCCAGCTCACCAGGATCCGGTCTGGAGACCCAGTACTTC. It is translated as CASSPGSGLETQYF.

In its sample, this clonotype is medium-sized. The chain couples TRBV7-2 to TRBJ2-3, with 9 bases lining up with TRBD2. There are 16 residues in the CDR3. Trimming removed 4 bases from V and 2 bases from J; junction bases left unmatched: 7. Germline CDR1 is SGHTA and CDR2 is FQGNSA. In DNA, the CDR3 is TGTGCCAGCAGCTGGGGACTAGCAGGGTCCACAGATACGCAGTATTTT. Protein product: CASSWGLAGSTDTQYF. Based on the CDR3 plus reference TRBV7-2 and TRBJ2-3, the full variable domain is GAGVSQSPSNKVTEKGKDVELRCDPISGHTALYWYRQSLGQGLEFLIYFQGNSAPDKSGLPSDRFSAERTGGSVSTLTIQRTQQEDSAVYLCASSWGLAGSTDTQYFGPGTRLTVL.

The CDR3 region is CSAPGTAYEQYF. CDR3 DNA: TGCAGTGCTCCTGGGACAGCCTACGAGCAGTACTTC. This chain uses TRBV20-1 with TRBJ2-7, with TRBD1 matching over 7 bases. V lost 5 bases and J lost 2; bases outside the gene matches: 3. CDR3 length: 12 amino acids. Looked up from germline, CDR1 is DFQATT and CDR2 is SNEGSKA (reference sequence).

This clonotype came up a few times. The chain carries TRBV20-1 and TRBJ2-7; TRBD2 aligns across 10 bases. Trimming removed 2 bases from V and 3 bases from J; junction bases left unmatched: 7. CDR3 size: 15 residues. Germline V lookup: CDR1 DFQATT, CDR2 SNEGSKA (reference sequence). CDR3 DNA: TGCAGTGCTAGAACCCTAGCGGGGGAAGTCTACGAGCAGTACTTC. It codes for CSARTLAGEVYEQYF.